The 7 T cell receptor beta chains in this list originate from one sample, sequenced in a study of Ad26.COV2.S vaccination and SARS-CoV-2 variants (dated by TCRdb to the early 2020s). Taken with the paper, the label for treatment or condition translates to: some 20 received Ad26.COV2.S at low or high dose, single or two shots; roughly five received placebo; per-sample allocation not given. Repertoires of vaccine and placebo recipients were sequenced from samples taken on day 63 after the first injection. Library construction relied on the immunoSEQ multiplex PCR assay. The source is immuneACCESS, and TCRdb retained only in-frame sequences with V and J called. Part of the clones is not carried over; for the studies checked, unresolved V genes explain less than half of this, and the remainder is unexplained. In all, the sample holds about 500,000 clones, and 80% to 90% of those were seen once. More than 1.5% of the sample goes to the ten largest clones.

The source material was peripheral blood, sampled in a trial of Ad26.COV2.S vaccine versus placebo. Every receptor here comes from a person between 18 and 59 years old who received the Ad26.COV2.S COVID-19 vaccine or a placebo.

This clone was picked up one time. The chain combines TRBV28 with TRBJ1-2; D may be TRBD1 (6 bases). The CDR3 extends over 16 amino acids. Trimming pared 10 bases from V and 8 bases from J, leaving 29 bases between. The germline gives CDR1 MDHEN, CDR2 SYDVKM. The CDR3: CATLVTRGSLGGGYTF. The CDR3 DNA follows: TGTGCCACTCTGGTGACCAGGGGATCCCTAGGAGGGGGCTACACCTTC.

The chain's CDR3 is CASSSTLNTEAFF. The CDR3 nucleotides are TGCGCCAGCAGCTCTACCTTGAACACTGAAGCTTTCTTT. The genes are TRBV5-1 and TRBJ1-1; D is undetermined. Per germline, CDR1 SGHRS and CDR2 YFSETQ. This CDR3 is built from 13 residues. Trimming shortened V by 3 bases and J by 0 bases, and 6 bases separated the two germline ends.

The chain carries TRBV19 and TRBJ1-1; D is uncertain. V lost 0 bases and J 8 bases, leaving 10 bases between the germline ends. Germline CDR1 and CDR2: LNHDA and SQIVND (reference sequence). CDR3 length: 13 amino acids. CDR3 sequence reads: CASSIDRHGEAFF. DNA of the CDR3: TGTGCCAGTAGTATAGACCGACACGGGGAAGCTTTCTTT. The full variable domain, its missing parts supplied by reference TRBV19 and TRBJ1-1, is DGGITQSPKYLFRKEGQNVTLSCEQNLNHDAMYWYRQDPGQGLRLIYYSQIVNDFQKGDIAEGYSVSREKKESFPLTVTSAQKNPTAFYLCASSIDRHGEAFFGQGTRLTVV.

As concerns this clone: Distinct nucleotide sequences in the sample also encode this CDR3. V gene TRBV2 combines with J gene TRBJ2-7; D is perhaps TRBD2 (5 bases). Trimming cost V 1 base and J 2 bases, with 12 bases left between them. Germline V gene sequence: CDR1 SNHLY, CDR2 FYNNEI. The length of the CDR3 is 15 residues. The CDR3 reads CASSEGGGLTYEQYF. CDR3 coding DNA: TGTGCCAGCAGTGAAGGAGGCGGGCTCACCTACGAGCAGTACTTC. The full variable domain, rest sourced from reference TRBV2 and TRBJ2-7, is EPEVTQTPSHQVTQMGQEVILRCVPISNHLYFYWYRQILGQKVEFLVSFYNNEISEKSEIFDDQFSVERPDGSNFTLKIRSTKLEDSAMYFCASSEGGGLTYEQYFGPGTRLTVT.

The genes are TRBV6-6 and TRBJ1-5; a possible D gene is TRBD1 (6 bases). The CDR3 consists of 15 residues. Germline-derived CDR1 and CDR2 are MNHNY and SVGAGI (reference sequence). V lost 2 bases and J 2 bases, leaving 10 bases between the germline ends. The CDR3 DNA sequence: TGTGCCAGCAGTTACCGAGAGGGGGGCAATCAGCCCCAGCATTTT. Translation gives CASSYREGGNQPQHF.

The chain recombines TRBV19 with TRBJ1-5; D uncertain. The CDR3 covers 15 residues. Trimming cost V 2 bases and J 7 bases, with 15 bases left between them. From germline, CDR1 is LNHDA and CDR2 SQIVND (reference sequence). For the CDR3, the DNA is TGTGCCAGTAGTATATTGGGCAGCTTCGGACAGCCCCAGCATTTT. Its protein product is CASSILGSFGQPQHF. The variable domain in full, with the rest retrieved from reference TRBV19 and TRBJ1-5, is DGGITQSPKYLFRKEGQNVTLSCEQNLNHDAMYWYRQDPGQGLRLIYYSQIVNDFQKGDIAEGYSVSREKKESFPLTVTSAQKNPTAFYLCASSILGSFGQPQHFGDGTRLSIL.

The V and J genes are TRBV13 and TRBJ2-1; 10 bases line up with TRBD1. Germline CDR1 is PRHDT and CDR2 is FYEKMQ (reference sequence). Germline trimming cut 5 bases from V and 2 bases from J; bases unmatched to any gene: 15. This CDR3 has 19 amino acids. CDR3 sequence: CASSPFRPGQGTPYNEQFF. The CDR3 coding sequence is TGTGCCAGCAGCCCCTTTCGGCCGGGACAGGGGACCCCCTACAATGAGCAGTTCTTC.